This T cell receptor (beta chain) comes out of a study of blood T cell repertoires in COVID-19. In the study overall: From T cells, B-cell-depleted T cells, or PBMCs came the material, which was cDNA or gDNA.

In the source study's methods: Estimation of nucleated cell counts was performed using reference gene primer amplification. Clones were read by immunoSEQ multiplex PCR, and TCRdb kept only the in-frame ones, dropping some. V and J calls and clone size are as listed in that table; D and trimming were resolved from the DNA. The sample yields 95,000 to 100,000 clones, 80% to 90% seen once. The CDR3 covers 14 residues. Germline V gives CDR1 MGHRA, CDR2 YSYEKL. The ends were cut back, 3 bases at V and 4 bases at J, with 10 bases in the middle. The source of this sequence is a woman aged 25-40 years with acute or convalescent COVID-19. What was sequenced was peripheral blood. The rearrangement uses TRBV4-1 and TRBJ2-1; no firm D call. Written as DNA, the CDR3 is TGCGCCAGCAGCCACCCACTTCAATACAATGAGCAGTTCTTC. Amino acids: CASSHPLQYNEQFF.